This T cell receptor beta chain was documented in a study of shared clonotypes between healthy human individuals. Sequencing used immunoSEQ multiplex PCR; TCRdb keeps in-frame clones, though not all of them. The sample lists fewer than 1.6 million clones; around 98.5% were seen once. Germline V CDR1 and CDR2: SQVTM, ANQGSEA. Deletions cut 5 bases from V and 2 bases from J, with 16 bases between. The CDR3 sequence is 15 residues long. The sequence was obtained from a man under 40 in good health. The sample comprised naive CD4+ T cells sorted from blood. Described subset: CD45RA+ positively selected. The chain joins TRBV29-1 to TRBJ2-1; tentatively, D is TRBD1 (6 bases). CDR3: CSVRLGGDPYNEQFF. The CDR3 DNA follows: TGCAGCGTTAGATTAGGGGGTGATCCCTACAATGAGCAGTTCTTC.